The next 17 T cell receptor beta chains were all read from a single sample in a study of CD8+ T cells in alopecia areata. RNA, once extracted, was reverse transcribed into cDNA for use as the sequencing template. Profiled with immunoSEQ multiplex PCR; TCRdb holds only in-frame clones, not every one. The sample lists about 2,700 clones, none appearing once, the ten largest making up approximately 49%. Sequencing used lesional skin. The receptors here all came from a C3H/HeJ mouse with alopecia areata. As its MHC haplotype, the strain has H2-k.

This clone is medium-sized (0.01 to 0.1%) in the sample. The listed genes are named as in mouse. The CDR3 is cut off 4 residues early in the read; its end comes from the germline J gene. V is TRBV17 and J is TRBJ1-4, with D possibly TRBD1 on 5 matching bases. Germline CDR1 and CDR2: MNHDT and YYDKIL. This CDR3 spans 16 amino acids. CDR3: CASSRAGGAPGERLFF. Partial CDR3 DNA: TGTGCTAGCAGTAGAGCGGGGGGAGCGCCGGGCGAA.

A word on this clone: This likely stems from a read error, as it lies one base from a far larger clone. Gene labels here are mouse ones. The read falls 4 residues short of the CDR3 end, and the missing part is taken from the germline J gene. The sample has other DNA sequences that encode this CDR3 too. The chain uses TRBV16 and TRBJ2-1, with 12 bases matching TRBD1. CDR1 is SGHSA, CDR2 FRNQAP, per germline. Unmatched junction bases numbered 9, after V lost 5 bases and J lost 4 bases. The CDR3 contains 17 residues. CDR3 loop: CASSRGQGAPWYAEQFF. The CDR3 bases that were read are TGTGCAAGCAGCCGGGGACAGGGGGCCCCGTGGTATGCT.

Concerning this clone itself: These gene names are mouse names. The CDR3 is cut off 4 residues early in the read; its end comes from the germline J gene. The chain couples TRBV29 to TRBJ2-7; the match to TRBD1 covers 10 bases. Germline V CDR1 and CDR2: MSHET, SYDVDS. The CDR3 contains 14 residues. CDR3 bases read: TGTGCTAGCAGCCACCGGGACAGGGGAGAT. Its protein is CASSHRDRGD. The whole CDR3 reads CASSHRDRGDEQYF.

This clone was found many times. Any gene name here is a mouse gene name. The read halts 4 residues ahead of the CDR3 end, with the missing end drawn from the germline J gene. V usage is TRBV16 and J usage is TRBJ2-4, with D maybe TRBD2 (5 bases). V was cut by 0 bases and J by 1 base, with 5 bases left in between. CDR1 and CDR2 (germline): SGHSA, FRNQAP. The CDR3 is 14 residues long. The CDR3 sequence: CASSLDWGQNTLYF. The DNA read from the CDR3 is TGTGCAAGCAGCTTAGACTGGGGTCAAAAC.

This clone occurred many times. Mouse gene names and germline throughout. The sequenced fragment ends 4 residues before the CDR3 boundary, so the rest is inferred from the germline J gene. The chain couples TRBV19 to TRBJ2-3; perhaps TRBD2 as D (7 bases). Trimming stripped 0 bases from V and 2 bases from J, with 10 bases between. Germline lookup yields CDR1 FNHDT and CDR2 SITEND (reference sequence). The CDR3 loop spans 15 amino acids. The covered CDR3 bases are TGTGCCAGCAGTATAGGCGGGGGGCTTGCAGAA. Its protein product is CASSIGGGLAE. The CDR3 in full is CASSIGGGLAETLYF.

This clone showed up just a few times. A far larger clone is a single base away, which makes a read error likely. Mouse germline and gene names are used. The read gets to within 4 residues of the CDR3 end, and the germline J gene fills in the rest. Other DNA sequences in this specimen translate into the identical CDR3. The chain combines TRBV14 with TRBJ2-1, with a tentative D call TRBD1 (6 bases). Per the germline V gene, CDR1 is SGHDT and CDR2 is FRDEAV. Trimming left V 4 bases short and J 3 bases short, with 11 bases between. CDR3 length: 14 amino acids. The CDR3: CASSPTGGYAEQFF. The sequenced part of the CDR3 DNA is TGTGCCAGCAGTCCGACAGGAGGCTATGCT.

This clone was seen many times. Genes here carry mouse names. The sequenced fragment ends 4 residues before the CDR3 boundary, so the rest is inferred from the germline J gene. This chain links TRBV13-1 with TRBJ1-4; 9 positions agree with TRBD1. The trim removed 6 bases at V and 2 bases at J, leaving 2 bases unmatched. There are 14 residues in the CDR3. Per germline, CDR1 NSHNY and CDR2 SYGAGN. The sequenced part of the CDR3 DNA is TGTGCCAGCAAAACAGGGGGCTCCAACGAA. Translation gives CASKTGGSNE. The full CDR3 sequence reads CASKTGGSNERLFF. The full variable domain, completed using reference TRBV13-1 and TRBJ1-4, is EAAVTQSPRNKVTVTGGNVTLSCRQTNSHNYMYWYRQDTGHGLRLIHYSYGAGNLRIGDVPDGYKATRTTQEDFFLLLELASPSQTSLYFCASKTGGSNERLFFGHGTKLSVL.

Note on this clone: Gene names are the mouse ones. The read is 4 residues too short to cover the CDR3 end, so that end is filled in from the germline J gene. The rearrangement uses TRBV19 and TRBJ1-4, with a possible D match to TRBD1 (6 bases). This CDR3 comprises 14 residues. Trimming left V 2 bases short and J 6 bases short, with 11 bases between. Germline assignment: CDR1 FNHDT and CDR2 SITEND (reference sequence). CDR3 DNA, as far as it was read: TGTGCCAGCAGTATTGGGGGGCGCGACGAA. As protein: CASSIGGRDE. The full CDR3 reads CASSIGGRDERLFF.

The sample holds many counts of this clone. Genes and germline come from the mouse. The read gets to within 4 residues of the CDR3 end, and the germline J gene fills in the rest. This chain joins TRBV5 and TRBJ2-5; TRBD2 agrees at 7 bases. V shed 0 bases, J shed 3 bases, and the junction held 3 bases outside the gene matches. CDR1 is LGHNA, CDR2 YNLKQL, per germline (reference sequence). The CDR3 contains 15 residues. The covered CDR3 bases are TGTGCCAGCAGCCAAGAAGGCTGGGGGCAAGAC. Translated: CASSQEGWGQD. The entire CDR3 reads CASSQEGWGQDTQYF.

Note on this clone: These gene names are mouse names. The missing CDR3 end, 4 residues past where the read stops, is filled in from the germline J gene. This chain connects TRBV2 to TRBJ2-7, with 10 positions matching TRBD1. CDR3 length equals 15 residues. J gave up 2 bases and V 2 bases, and 3 bases lay outside the gene matches. Germline V gene data show CDR1 as LGHNA and CDR2 as YSYQKL. The part of the CDR3 DNA that was read is TGTGCCAGCAGCCAAACCGGGACAGGGGCCTAT. Translated, it gives CASSQTGTGAY. The CDR3 as a whole reads CASSQTGTGAYEQYF.

A word on this clone: A far larger clone differs by one base, so this is likely a read error. Gene names denote mouse genes. The read ends 4 residues shy of where the CDR3 ends; the end is completed using the germline J gene. The same CDR3 also results from other DNA sequences found in this sample. The V call is TRBV13-1, the J call TRBJ2-1, with 11 bases identical to TRBD1. The CDR3 sequence is 13 residues long. Germline assignment: CDR1 NSHNY and CDR2 SYGAGN. The CDR3 here is CASGDRGRAEQFF. The covered CDR3 bases are TGTGCCAGCGGGGACAGGGGGAGGGCT.

This clone was picked up many times. The gene names here belong to mouse. The missing CDR3 end, 4 residues past where the read stops, is filled in from the germline J gene. The rearrangement links TRBV13-2 to TRBJ1-4; D possibly corresponds to TRBD1 (5 bases). Trimming removed 2 bases at V and 0 bases at J, with 5 bases between. In germline, CDR1 is NNHNN, CDR2 SYGAGS (reference sequence). This CDR3 is 14 amino acids long. The CDR3 loop reads CASGEGVSNERLFF. The CDR3 bases that were read are TGTGCCAGCGGTGAAGGGGTTTCCAACGAA.

This clone was observed at least ten times. The gene names given are mouse names. The CDR3 extends 4 residues past the end of the read, so its final part is completed from the germline J gene. The genes are TRBV13-3 and TRBJ1-2, with D tentatively TRBD1 (6 bases). In germline, CDR1 is NNHDY, CDR2 SYVADS. V lost 0 bases and J lost 4, with 7 bases in between. CDR3 size: 13 residues. CDR3 loop: CASSDGGASDYTF. The sequenced part of the CDR3 DNA is TGTGCCAGCAGTGATGGGGGGGCCTCC.

The sample holds many counts of this clone. TCRdb lists a protein that is different at residue 13 from the translated DNA; the protein given here uses the DNA translation. The listed genes are named as in mouse. Sequencing ends 3 residues short of the CDR3 end; the germline J gene provides the rest. The V gene is TRBV5, the J gene TRBJ1-3; maybe TRBD1 (5 bases). The V end lost 0 bases, the J end lost 3 bases, and 12 bases lay between the germline ends. Germline CDR1 reads LGHNA; CDR2 reads YNLKQL (reference sequence). CDR3 size: 16 residues. The CDR3 loop is CASSQDGREDGNTLYF. The part of the CDR3 DNA that was read is TGTGCCAGCAGCCAAGACGGCAGGGAGGATGGAAATACG.

With respect to this clone: Gene names denote mouse genes. The CDR3 reads CASSQTGQLSYEQYF. CDR3 bases read: TGTGCCAGCAGCCAAACGGGACAGCTCTCCTAT. The chain recombines TRBV5 with TRBJ2-7; 7 nucleotides match TRBD1. Read sequence stops 4 residues before the CDR3 end, and the germline J gene provides the missing end. The CDR3 is 15 amino acids. The germline V gene has CDR1 LGHNA and CDR2 YNLKQL (reference sequence). Trimming cost V 2 bases and J 0 bases; bases outside gene matches: 4.

This clone is categorized as large. Gene names follow the mouse nomenclature. The read finishes 4 residues shy of the CDR3 end, and the germline J gene is used to complete it. The V call is TRBV19, the J call TRBJ2-5; 8 nucleotides match TRBD2. The germline CDR1 and CDR2 sequences are FNHDT and SITEND (reference sequence). This CDR3 is built from 14 residues. Trimming at V came to 2 bases and at J to 2 bases, leaving 1 base not matched to a gene. The CDR3 loop reads CASSIWGGQDTQYF. The CDR3 bases that were read are TGTGCCAGCAGTATTTGGGGGGGCCAAGAC.

This clone was seen many times. Mouse names are used for the genes. The read terminates 4 residues ahead of where the CDR3 ends, so the germline J gene completes it. The chain links TRBV13-2 to TRBJ2-2, with a weak D call TRBD1 (5 bases). Looked up from germline, CDR1 is NNHNN and CDR2 is SYGAGS (reference sequence). The CDR3 loop spans 14 amino acids. The V gene lost 2 bases and the J gene lost 0 bases, with 5 bases spanning the gap. CDR3 DNA, as far as it was read: TGTGCCAGCGGTGAGACAGCAAACACCGGG. Encoded protein: CASGETANTG. The full CDR3 is CASGETANTGQLYF.